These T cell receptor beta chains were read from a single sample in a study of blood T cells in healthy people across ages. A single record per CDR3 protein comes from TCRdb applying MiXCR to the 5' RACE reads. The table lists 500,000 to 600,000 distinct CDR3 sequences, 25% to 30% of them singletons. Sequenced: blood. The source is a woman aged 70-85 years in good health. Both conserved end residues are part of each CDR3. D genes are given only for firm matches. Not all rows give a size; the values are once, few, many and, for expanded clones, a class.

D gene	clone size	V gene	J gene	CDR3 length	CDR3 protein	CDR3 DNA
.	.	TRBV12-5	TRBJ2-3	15	CASGDPNSGSDTQYF	TGTGCTAGTGGAGACCCGAATAGCGGTTCAGATACGCAGTATTTT
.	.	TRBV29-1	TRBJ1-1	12	CSVAYRNTEALF	TGCAGCGTTGCCTACAGGAACACCGAAGCTCTCTTT
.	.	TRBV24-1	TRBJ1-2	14	CATSGAAQNYGYTF	TGTGCCACCAGTGGGGCAGCTCAGAACTATGGCTACACCTTC
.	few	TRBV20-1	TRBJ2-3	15	CSARDASLAGDTQYF	TGCAGTGCTAGAGACGCATCGTTAGCAGGAGATACGCAGTATTTT
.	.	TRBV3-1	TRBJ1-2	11	CASSQALGYTF	TGTGCCAGCAGCCAGGCTTTGGGCTACACCTTC
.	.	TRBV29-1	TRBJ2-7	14	CSVQGRDGSYEQYF	TGCAGCGTCCAAGGGCGGGACGGCTCCTACGAGCAGTACTTC
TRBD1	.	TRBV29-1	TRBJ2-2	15	CSGTYRGSSPGELFF	TGCAGCGGAACCTACAGGGGTAGTAGCCCCGGGGAGCTGTTTTTT
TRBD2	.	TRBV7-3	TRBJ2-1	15	CASSLIVGGLDEQFF	TGTGCCAGCAGCTTAATAGTGGGGGGGTTGGATGAGCAGTTCTTC
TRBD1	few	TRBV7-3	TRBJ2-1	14	CARSYRDRGNEQFF	TGTGCCCGCAGCTACCGGGACAGGGGTAATGAGCAGTTCTTC
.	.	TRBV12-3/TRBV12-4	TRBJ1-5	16	CASSPSEGSSNQPQHF	TGTGCCAGCAGTCCAAGCGAGGGGTCGAGCAATCAGCCCCAGCATTTT
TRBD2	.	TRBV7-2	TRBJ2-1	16	CASSLAASGGWNEQFF	TGTGCCAGCAGCTTAGCCGCGAGCGGGGGGTGGAATGAGCAGTTCTTC
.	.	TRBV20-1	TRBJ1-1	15	CSARDHRVMYTEAFF	TGCAGTGCTAGGGACCACAGGGTTATGTACACTGAAGCTTTCTTT
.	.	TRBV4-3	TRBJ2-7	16	CASSQGSGSVSYEQYF	TGCGCCAGCAGCCAAGGAAGCGGCAGCGTCTCCTACGAGCAGTACTTC
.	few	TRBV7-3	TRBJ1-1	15	CASSQTNAQGAEAFF	TGTGCCAGCAGCCAAACCAATGCACAGGGCGCTGAAGCTTTCTTT
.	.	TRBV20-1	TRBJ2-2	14	CSAKQATATGELFF	TGCAGTGCTAAACAGGCGACGGCCACCGGGGAGCTGTTTTTT
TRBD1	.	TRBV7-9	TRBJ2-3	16	CASSWDRAPVTDTQYF	TGTGCCAGCAGCTGGGACAGGGCCCCAGTGACAGATACGCAGTATTTT
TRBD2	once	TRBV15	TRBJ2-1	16	CATRVRGGSSYNEQFF	TGTGCCACCAGAGTCCGCGGGGGTTCATCCTACAATGAGCAGTTCTTC
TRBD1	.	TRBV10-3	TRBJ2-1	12	CAISDDDRVLFF	TGTGCCATCAGTGATGACGACAGGGTCTTGTTCTTC
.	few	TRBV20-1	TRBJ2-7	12	CSARDAGMVKYF	TGCAGTGCTAGAGATGCAGGAATGGTGAAGTACTTC
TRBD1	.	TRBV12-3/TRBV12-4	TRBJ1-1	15	CASSTQGPLNTEAFF	TGTGCCAGCAGTACACAGGGGCCACTGAACACTGAAGCTTTCTTT
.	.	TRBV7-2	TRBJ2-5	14	CACSTLGSEETQYF	TGTGCCTGCAGCACCCTTGGGTCTGAGGAGACCCAGTACTTC
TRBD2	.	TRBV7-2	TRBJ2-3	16	CASSLRLAELTDTQYF	TGTGCCAGCAGCTTGAGACTAGCGGAACTCACAGATACGCAGTATTTT
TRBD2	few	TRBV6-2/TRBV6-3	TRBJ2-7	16	CASSYPRGLANKEQYF	TGTGCCAGCAGTTACCCGAGGGGACTAGCGAATAAAGAGCAGTACTTC
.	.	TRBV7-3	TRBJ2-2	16	CASSFDPNLDTGELFF	TGTGCCAGCAGCTTTGACCCCAACCTGGACACCGGGGAGCTGTTTTTT
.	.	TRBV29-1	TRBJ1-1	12	CSTKPGHTEAFF	TGCAGCACGAAACCGGGACACACTGAAGCTTTCTTT
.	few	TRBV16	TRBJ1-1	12	CASSQSDTEAFF	TGTGCCAGCAGCCAATCTGACACTGAAGCTTTCTTT
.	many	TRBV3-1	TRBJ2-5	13	CASSQGWGETQYF	TGTGCCAGCAGCCAAGGATGGGGTGAGACCCAGTACTTC
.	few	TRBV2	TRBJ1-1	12	CASSADYPEAFF	TGTGCCAGCAGTGCGGACTATCCTGAAGCTTTCTTT
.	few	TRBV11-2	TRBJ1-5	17	CASSLSIIGGVDQPQHF	TGTGCCAGCAGCTTATCTATCATTGGGGGGGTAGATCAGCCCCAGCATTTT
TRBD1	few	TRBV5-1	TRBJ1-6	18	CASSARGTGSSYNSPLHF	TGCGCCAGCAGCGCCCGAGGGACAGGGAGCTCCTATAATTCACCCCTCCACTTT
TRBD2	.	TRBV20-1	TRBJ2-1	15	CSATTGNSGHNEQFF	TGCAGTGCTACGACTGGGAATAGCGGGCACAATGAGCAGTTCTTC
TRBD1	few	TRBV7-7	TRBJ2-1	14	CASSPLTTGNEQFF	TGTGCCAGCAGCCCACTTACGACAGGGAATGAGCAGTTCTTC
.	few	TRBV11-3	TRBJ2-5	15	CASSSASQGGETQYF	TGTGCCAGCAGTTCAGCCTCACAGGGCGGAGAGACCCAGTACTTC
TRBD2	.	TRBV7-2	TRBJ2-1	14	CASSSGLVSNEQFF	TGTGCCAGCAGCTCCGGACTAGTAAGCAATGAGCAGTTCTTC
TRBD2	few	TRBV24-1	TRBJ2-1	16	CATRETSGERYNEQFF	TGTGCCACCAGAGAGACTAGCGGGGAACGCTACAATGAGCAGTTCTTC
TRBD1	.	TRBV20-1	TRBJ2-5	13	CSVSFQGEETQYF	TGCAGTGTCAGCTTTCAGGGGGAAGAGACCCAGTACTTC
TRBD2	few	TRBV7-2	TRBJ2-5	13	CASKRDWQETQYF	TGTGCCAGCAAGCGGGACTGGCAAGAGACCCAGTACTTC